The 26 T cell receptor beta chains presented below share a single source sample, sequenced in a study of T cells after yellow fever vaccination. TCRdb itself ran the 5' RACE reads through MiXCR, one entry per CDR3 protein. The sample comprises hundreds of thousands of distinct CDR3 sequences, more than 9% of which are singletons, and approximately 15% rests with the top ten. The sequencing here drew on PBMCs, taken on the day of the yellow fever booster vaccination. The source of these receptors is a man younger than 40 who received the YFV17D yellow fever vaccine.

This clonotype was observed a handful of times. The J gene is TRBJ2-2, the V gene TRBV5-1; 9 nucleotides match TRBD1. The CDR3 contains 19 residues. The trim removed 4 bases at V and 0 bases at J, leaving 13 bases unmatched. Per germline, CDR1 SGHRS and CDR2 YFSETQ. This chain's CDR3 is CASSPARGQGRSNTGELFF. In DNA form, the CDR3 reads TGCGCCAGCAGCCCGGCCAGGGGACAGGGCCGCTCGAACACCGGGGAGCTGTTTTTT.

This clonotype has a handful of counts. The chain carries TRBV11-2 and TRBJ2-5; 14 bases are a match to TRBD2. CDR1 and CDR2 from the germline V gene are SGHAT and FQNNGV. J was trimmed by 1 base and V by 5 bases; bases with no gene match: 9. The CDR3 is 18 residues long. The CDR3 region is CASSIGTSGRPLQETQYF. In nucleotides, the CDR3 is TGTGCCAGCAGCATCGGGACTAGCGGGAGACCCCTCCAAGAGACCCAGTACTTC.

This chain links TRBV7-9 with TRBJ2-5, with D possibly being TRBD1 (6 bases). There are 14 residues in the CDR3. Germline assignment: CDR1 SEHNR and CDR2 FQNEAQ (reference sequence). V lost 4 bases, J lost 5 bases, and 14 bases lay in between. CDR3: CASSSYRVGETQYF. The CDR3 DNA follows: TGTGCCAGCAGCTCATACAGGGTCGGGGAGACCCAGTACTTC.

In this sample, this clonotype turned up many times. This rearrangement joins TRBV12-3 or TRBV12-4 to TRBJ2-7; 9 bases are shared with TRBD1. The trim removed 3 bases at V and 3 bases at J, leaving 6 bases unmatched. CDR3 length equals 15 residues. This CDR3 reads CASSFTGTGNYEQYF. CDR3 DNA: TGTGCCAGCAGTTTCACCGGGACAGGGAACTACGAGCAGTACTTC.

The CDR3 DNA reads TGCAGCGTTGAAGACGAGACTAGCGGGAGCTACGAGCAGTACTTC. It encodes CSVEDETSGSYEQYF. The chain uses TRBV29-1 and TRBJ2-7, with 12 bases identical to TRBD2. J was trimmed by 3 bases and V by 0 bases; bases with no gene match: 3. This CDR3 spans 15 amino acids. Germline V gene lookup returns CDR1 SQVTM and CDR2 ANQGSEA.

CDR3 DNA: TGCGCCAGCAGCCCGAGTCTGACAGGTGGCGGCTACACCTTC. This gives the protein CASSPSLTGGGYTF. J is TRBJ1-2 and V is TRBV5-1; a possible D gene is TRBD1 (6 bases). Germline V CDR1 and CDR2: SGHRS, YFSETQ. The V and J ends lost 4 bases and 8 bases respectively, with 18 bases between them. CDR3 length: 14 amino acids.

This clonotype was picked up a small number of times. Written as DNA, the CDR3 is TGTGCCAGCAGCCGATTGGGGACAGGTTTTGGCTACACCTTC. Its protein product is CASSRLGTGFGYTF. The chain combines TRBV28 with TRBJ1-2; 8 bases agree with TRBD1. CDR1 and CDR2 from the germline V gene are MDHEN and SYDVKM. The CDR3 spans 14 residues. V lost 6 bases and J lost 7; bases outside the gene matches: 10.

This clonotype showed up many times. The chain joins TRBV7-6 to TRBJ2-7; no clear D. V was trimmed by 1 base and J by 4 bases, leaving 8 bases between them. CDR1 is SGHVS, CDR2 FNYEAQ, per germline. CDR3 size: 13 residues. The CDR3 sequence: CASSLGHLYEQYF. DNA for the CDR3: TGTGCCAGCAGCTTAGGTCACTTGTACGAGCAGTACTTC. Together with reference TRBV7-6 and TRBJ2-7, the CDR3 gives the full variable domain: GAGVSQSPRYKVTKRGQDVALRCDPISGHVSLYWYRQALGQGPEFLTYFNYEAQQDKSGLPNDRFSAERPEGSISTLTIQRTEQRDSAMYRCASSLGHLYEQYFGPGTRLTVT.

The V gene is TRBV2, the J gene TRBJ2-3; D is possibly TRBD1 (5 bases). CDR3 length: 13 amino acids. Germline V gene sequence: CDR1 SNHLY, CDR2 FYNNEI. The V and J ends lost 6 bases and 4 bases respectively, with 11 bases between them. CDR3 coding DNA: TGTGCCAGCAGCCAGGGAACCTCAGATACGCAGTATTTT. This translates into CASSQGTSDTQYF.

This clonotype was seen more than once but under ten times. Here the CDR3 reads CASSPPPGSSRYEQYF. CDR3 bases: TGTGCCAGCAGCCCTCCTCCGGGGTCCAGTCGCTACGAGCAGTACTTC. The rearrangement joins TRBV5-6 to TRBJ2-7; maybe TRBD2 (5 bases). V was clipped by 4 bases and J by 3 bases, with 20 bases between them. The CDR3 spans 16 residues. Germline CDR1 and CDR2: SGHDT and YYEEEE.

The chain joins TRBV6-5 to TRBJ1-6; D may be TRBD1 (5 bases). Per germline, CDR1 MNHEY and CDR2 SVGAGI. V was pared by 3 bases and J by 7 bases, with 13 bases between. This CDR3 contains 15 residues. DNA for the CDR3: TGTGCCAGCAGTTATGGTGGCAGGGTGAATTCACCCCTCCACTTT. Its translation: CASSYGGRVNSPLHF.

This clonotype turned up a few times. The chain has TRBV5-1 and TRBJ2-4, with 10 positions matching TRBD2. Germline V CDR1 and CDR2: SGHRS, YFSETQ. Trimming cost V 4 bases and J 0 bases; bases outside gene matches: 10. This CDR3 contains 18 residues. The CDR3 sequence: CASSSGTSANQAKNIQYF. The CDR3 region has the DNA TGCGCCAGCAGCAGCGGGACTAGCGCGAACCAAGCCAAAAACATTCAGTACTTC.

The CDR3: CAWSSGQGTTDTQYF. The CDR3 DNA follows: TGTGCCTGGAGCTCGGGACAGGGGACCACAGATACGCAGTATTTT. The rearrangement uses TRBV30 and TRBJ2-3; TRBD1 matches at 10 bases. The CDR3 extends over 15 amino acids. CDR1 and CDR2 from the germline V gene are GTSNPN and SVGIG (reference sequence). V was pared by 3 bases and J by 2 bases, with 5 bases of the junction left unmatched.

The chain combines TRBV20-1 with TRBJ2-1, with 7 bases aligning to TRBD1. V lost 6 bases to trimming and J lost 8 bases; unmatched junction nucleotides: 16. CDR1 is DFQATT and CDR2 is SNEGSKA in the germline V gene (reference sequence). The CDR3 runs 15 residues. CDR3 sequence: CSAPNPGTEADEQFF. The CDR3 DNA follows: TGCAGTGCACCGAATCCCGGGACAGAAGCTGATGAGCAGTTCTTC.

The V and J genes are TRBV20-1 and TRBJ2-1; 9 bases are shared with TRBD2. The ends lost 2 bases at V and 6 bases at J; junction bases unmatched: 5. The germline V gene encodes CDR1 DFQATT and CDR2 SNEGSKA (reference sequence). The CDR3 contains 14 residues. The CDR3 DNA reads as TGCAGTGCTAGATCGGGCGGGAGGGCCAATGAGCAGTTCTTC. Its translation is CSARSGGRANEQFF.

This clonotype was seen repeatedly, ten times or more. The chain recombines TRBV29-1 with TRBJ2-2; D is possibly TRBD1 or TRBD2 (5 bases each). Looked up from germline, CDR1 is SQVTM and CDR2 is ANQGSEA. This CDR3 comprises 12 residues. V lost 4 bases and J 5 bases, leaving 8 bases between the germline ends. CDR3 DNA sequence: TGCAGCGTTGGGGACGGAACCGGGGAGCTGTTTTTT. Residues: CSVGDGTGELFF.

This CDR3 is CASSRIKYLDEQFF. CDR3 bases: TGTGCCAGCAGCCGCATTAAATATTTGGATGAGCAGTTCTTC. The genes are TRBV7-2 and TRBJ2-1; no clear D gene. V lost 5 bases and J lost 8, with 16 bases in between. The CDR3 length is 14 residues. CDR1 is SGHTA and CDR2 is FQGNSA in the germline V gene.

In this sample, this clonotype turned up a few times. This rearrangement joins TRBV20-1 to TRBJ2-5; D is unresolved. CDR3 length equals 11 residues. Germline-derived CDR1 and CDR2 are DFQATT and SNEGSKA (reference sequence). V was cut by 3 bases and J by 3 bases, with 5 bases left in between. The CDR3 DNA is TGCAGTGCTAGCACGGAAGAGACCCAGTACTTC. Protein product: CSASTEETQYF.

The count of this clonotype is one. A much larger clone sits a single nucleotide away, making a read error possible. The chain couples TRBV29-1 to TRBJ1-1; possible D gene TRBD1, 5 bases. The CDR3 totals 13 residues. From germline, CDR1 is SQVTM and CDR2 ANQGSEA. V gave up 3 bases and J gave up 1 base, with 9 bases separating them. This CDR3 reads CSVDRGPNTEAFF. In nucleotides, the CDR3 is TGCAGCGTTGATAGGGGACCGAACACTGAAGCTTTCTTT.

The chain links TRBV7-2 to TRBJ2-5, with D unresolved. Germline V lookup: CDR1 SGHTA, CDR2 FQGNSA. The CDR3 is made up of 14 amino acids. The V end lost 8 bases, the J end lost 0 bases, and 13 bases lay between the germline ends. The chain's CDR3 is CASGPDSYQETQYF. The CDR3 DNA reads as TGTGCCAGCGGCCCAGACTCTTACCAAGAGACCCAGTACTTC. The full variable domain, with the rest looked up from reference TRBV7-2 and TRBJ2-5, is GAGVSQSPSNKVTEKGKDVELRCDPISGHTALYWYRQSLGQGLEFLIYFQGNSAPDKSGLPSDRFSAERTGGSVSTLTIQRTQQEDSAVYLCASGPDSYQETQYFGPGTRLLVL.

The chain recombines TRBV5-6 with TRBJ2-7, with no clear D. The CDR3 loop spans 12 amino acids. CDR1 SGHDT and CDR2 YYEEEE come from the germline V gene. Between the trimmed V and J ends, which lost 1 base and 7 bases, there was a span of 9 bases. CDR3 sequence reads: CASSLQVREQYF. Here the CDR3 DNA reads TGTGCCAGCAGCTTGCAGGTGCGGGAGCAGTACTTC. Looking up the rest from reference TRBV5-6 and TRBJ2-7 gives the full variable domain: DAGVTQSPTHLIKTRGQQVTLRCSPKSGHDTVSWYQQALGQGPQFIFQYYEEEERQRGNFPDRFSGHQFPNYSSELNVNALLLGDSALYLCASSLQVREQYFGPGTRLTVT.

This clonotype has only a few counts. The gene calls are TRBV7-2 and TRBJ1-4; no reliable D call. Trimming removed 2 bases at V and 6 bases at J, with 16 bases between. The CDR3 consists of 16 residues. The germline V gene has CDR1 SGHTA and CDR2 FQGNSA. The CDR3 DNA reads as TGTGCCAGCAGCTTACCCCCGGACGGCGGTGATGAAAAACTGTTTTTT. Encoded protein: CASSLPPDGGDEKLFF.

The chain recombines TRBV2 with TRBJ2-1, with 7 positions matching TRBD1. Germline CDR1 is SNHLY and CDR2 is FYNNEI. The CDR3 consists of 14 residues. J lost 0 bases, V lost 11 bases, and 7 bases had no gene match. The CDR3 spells CADRVGSSYNEQFF. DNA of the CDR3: TGTGCCGACAGGGTTGGGAGCTCCTACAATGAGCAGTTCTTC.

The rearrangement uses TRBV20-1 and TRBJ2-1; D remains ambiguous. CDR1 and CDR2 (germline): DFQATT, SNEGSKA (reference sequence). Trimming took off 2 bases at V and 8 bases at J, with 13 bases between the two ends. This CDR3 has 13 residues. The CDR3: CSARKTNLDEQFF. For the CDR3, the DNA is TGCAGTGCTAGAAAAACCAACCTGGATGAGCAGTTCTTC.

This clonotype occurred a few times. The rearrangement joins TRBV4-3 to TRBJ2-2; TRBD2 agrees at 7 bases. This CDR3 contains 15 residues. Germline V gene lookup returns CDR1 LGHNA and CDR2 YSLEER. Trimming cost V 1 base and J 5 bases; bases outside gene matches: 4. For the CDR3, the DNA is TGCGCCAGCAGCCAAGTCGCGGGAGTGACCGGGGAGCTGTTTTTT. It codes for CASSQVAGVTGELFF.

The CDR3 loop is CSVVTGLAGYEQYF. For the CDR3, the DNA is TGCAGCGTTGTGACGGGACTAGCGGGCTACGAGCAGTACTTC. This chain connects TRBV29-1 to TRBJ2-7; 12 positions match TRBD2. This CDR3 is 14 amino acids long. Germline-derived CDR1 and CDR2 are SQVTM and ANQGSEA. V was clipped by 4 bases and J by 3 bases; unmatched bases: 4.